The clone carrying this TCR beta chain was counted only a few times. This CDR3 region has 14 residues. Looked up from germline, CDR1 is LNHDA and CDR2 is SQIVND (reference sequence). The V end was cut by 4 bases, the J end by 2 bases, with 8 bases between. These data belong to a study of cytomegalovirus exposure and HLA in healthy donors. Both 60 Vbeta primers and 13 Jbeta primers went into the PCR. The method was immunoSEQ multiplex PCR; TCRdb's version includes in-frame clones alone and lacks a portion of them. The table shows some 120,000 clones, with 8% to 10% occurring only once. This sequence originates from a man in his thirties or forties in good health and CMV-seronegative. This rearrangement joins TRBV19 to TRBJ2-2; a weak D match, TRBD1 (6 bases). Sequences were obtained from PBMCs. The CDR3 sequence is CASSSRGNTGELFF. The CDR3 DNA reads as TGTGCCAGTAGTAGCAGGGGAAACACCGGGGAGCTGTTTTTT.